The T cell receptor beta chain under discussion was sequenced for a study of cytomegalovirus exposure and HLA in healthy donors. Germline V gene data show CDR1 as SGDLS and CDR2 as YYNGEE. The CDR3 has 12 amino acids. V lost 2 bases and J lost 4, with 6 bases in between. The PCR used 60 Vbeta and 13 Jbeta primers. The table came from immunoSEQ multiplex PCR; TCRdb's copy has only in-frame clones and leaves some out. The sample lists approximately 140,000 clones; around 71% were seen once. This receptor was identified in a woman aged 55-70 years in good health and CMV-seropositive. Material: PBMCs. This chain uses TRBV9 with TRBJ1-2, with D possibly TRBD1 on 6 matching bases. CDR3 bases: TGTGCCAGCAGCGTGGACAGCTATGGCTACACCTTC. This sequence encodes CASSVDSYGYTF.